The rows below give T cell receptor beta chains drawn from one sample of a study of shared clonotypes between healthy human individuals. Here immunoSEQ multiplex PCR was the method, and the copy in TCRdb shows in-frame clones only, minus some. This table holds 650,000 to 750,000 clones, about two thirds found once. The sequenced sample was memory CD4+ T cells sorted from blood. The receptors come from a woman younger than 45 in good health. Both conserved end residues are part of each CDR3. A D gene is named only where the DNA matches it firmly. The listing skips clone size in some rows; elsewhere it reads once, few, many or a size class.

j_call,clone_size,d_call,v_call,cdr3_aa,cdr3_nt
TRBJ2-7,.,TRBD1,TRBV19,CASSSDRQAYEQYF,TGTGCCAGTAGTTCGGACAGGCAAGCCTACGAGCAGTACTTC
TRBJ1-4,.,TRBD1,TRBV19,CASSPGQGHNEKLFF,TGTGCCAGTAGCCCGGGACAGGGCCATAATGAAAAACTGTTTTTT
TRBJ2-3,.,.,TRBV2,CASSGIGGGTDTQYF,TGTGCCAGCAGTGGAATAGGCGGGGGCACAGATACGCAGTATTTT
TRBJ1-1,.,TRBD1,TRBV5-8,CASSMTGKNTEAFF,TGTGCCAGCAGCATGACAGGGAAGAACACTGAAGCTTTCTTT
TRBJ2-7,many,.,TRBV21-1,CASSISGQGRYEQYF,TGTGCCAGCAGCATCTCGGGACAGGGGAGGTACGAGCAGTACTTC
TRBJ2-1,.,.,TRBV10-3,CAISESRHNYNEQFF,TGTGCCATCAGTGAGTCTAGACATAACTACAATGAGCAGTTCTTC
TRBJ1-5,few,TRBD1,TRBV30,CAWSRDSSNQPQHF,TGTGCCTGGTCCCGGGACAGTAGCAATCAGCCCCAGCATTTT
TRBJ2-7,.,.,TRBV18,CASSPGSSYEQYF,TGTGCCAGCTCACCAGGATCCTCCTACGAGCAGTACTTC
TRBJ1-1,.,.,TRBV27,CASSRDRPMNTEAFF,TGTGCCAGCAGCCGTGACAGACCAATGAACACTGAAGCTTTCTTT
TRBJ2-5,few,TRBD2,TRBV5-4,CASSLNNIGGQETQYF,TGTGCCAGCAGCTTGAACAATATCGGGGGGCAAGAGACCCAGTACTTC
TRBJ1-5,.,.,TRBV7-2,CASSFQGGNQPQHF,TGTGCCAGCAGCTTCCAGGGTGGCAATCAGCCCCAGCATTTT
TRBJ2-7,few,TRBD2,TRBV28,CASSPGGAGGSYEQYF,TGTGCCAGCAGTCCCGGGGGAGCGGGAGGATCCTACGAGCAGTACTTC
TRBJ2-1,.,.,TRBV27,CASRSDQLHQSPQFF,TGTGCCAGCAGATCTGACCAACTACACCAGAGCCCCCAGTTCTTC
TRBJ1-4,.,TRBD1,TRBV19,CASARDRGEKLFF,TGTGCCAGTGCCCGGGACAGGGGAGAAAAACTGTTTTTT
TRBJ2-1,.,TRBD2,TRBV28,CASRSPRTSGSRYNEQFF,TGTGCCAGCAGGTCACCCCGGACTAGCGGGAGTAGATACAATGAGCAGTTCTTC
TRBJ2-5,.,TRBD1,TRBV30,CAWSDRGLQETQYF,TGTGCCTGGAGCGACAGGGGGTTGCAAGAGACCCAGTACTTC
TRBJ1-2,.,TRBD1,TRBV5-1,CASSWDSQPQGYTF,TGCGCCAGCAGCTGGGACAGCCAGCCGCAGGGCTACACCTTC
TRBJ1-2,.,TRBD1,TRBV7-9,CASSPVPGQGAMVYGYTF,TGTGCCAGCAGCCCCGTCCCGGGACAGGGGGCGATGGTCTATGGCTACACCTTC
TRBJ1-2,.,.,TRBV19,CASRTNYGYTF,TGTGCCAGTAGAACTAACTATGGCTACACCTTC
TRBJ1-2,.,.,TRBV7-2,CASSLAYFSYGYTF,TGTGCCAGCAGCTTAGCGTACTTTAGCTATGGCTACACCTTC
TRBJ2-7,.,.,TRBV7-3,CASGLRRGNEQYF,TGTGCCAGCGGCCTGAGGAGGGGGAACGAGCAGTACTTC
TRBJ1-2,.,TRBD1,TRBV29-1,CSVKTGGYGYTF,TGCAGCGTGAAGACAGGGGGCTATGGCTACACCTTC
TRBJ1-2,few,.,TRBV5-1,CASSSQDGGYGYTF,TGCGCCAGCAGCTCACAGGACGGAGGCTATGGCTACACCTTC